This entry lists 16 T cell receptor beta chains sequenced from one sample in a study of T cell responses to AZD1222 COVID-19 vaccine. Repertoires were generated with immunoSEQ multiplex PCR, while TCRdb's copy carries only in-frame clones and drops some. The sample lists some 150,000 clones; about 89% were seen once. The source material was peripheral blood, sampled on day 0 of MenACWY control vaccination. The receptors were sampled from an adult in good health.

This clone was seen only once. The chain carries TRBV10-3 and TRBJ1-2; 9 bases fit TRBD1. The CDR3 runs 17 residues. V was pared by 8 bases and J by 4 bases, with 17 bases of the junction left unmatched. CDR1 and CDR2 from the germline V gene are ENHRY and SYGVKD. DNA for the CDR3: TGTGCCATCTCCGAAACCTCTAGTGGGACAGGGAGCTATGGCTACACCTTC. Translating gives CAISETSSGTGSYGYTF.

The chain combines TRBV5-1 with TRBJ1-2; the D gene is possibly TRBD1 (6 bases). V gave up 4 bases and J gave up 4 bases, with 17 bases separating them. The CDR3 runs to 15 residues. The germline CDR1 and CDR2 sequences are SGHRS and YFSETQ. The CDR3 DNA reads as TGCGCCAGCAGCCCAATCTCGACAGGATCCTATGGCTACACCTTC. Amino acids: CASSPISTGSYGYTF.

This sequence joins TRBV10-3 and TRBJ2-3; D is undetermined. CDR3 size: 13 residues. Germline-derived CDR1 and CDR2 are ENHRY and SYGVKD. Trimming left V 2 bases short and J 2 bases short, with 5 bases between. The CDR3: CAISEDTTDTQYF. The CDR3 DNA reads TGTGCCATCAGTGAGGACACCACAGATACGCAGTATTTT.

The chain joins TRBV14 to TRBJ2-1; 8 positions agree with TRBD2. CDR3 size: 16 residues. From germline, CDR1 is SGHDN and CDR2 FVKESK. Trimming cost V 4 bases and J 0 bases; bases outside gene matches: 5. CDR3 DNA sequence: TGTGCCAGCAGCCCCGGAACTAGCGGCTCCTACAATGAGCAGTTCTTC. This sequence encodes CASSPGTSGSYNEQFF.

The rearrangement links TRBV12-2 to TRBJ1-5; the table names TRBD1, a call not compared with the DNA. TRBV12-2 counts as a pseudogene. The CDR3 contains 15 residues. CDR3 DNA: TGTGCGCGTAGCGACAGGGTGTTAGACAATCAGCCCCAGCATTTT. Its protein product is CARSDRVLDNQPQHF.

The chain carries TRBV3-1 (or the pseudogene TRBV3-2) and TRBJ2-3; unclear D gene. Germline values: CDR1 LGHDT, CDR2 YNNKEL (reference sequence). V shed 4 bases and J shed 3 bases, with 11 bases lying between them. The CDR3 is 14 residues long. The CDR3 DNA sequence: TGTGCCAGCAGCCCTAGAGACTCAACAGATACGCAGTATTTT. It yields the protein CASSPRDSTDTQYF.

The DNA for the CDR3 is TGTGCCAGCAGCAGAGGACTTAACTACGAGCAGTACTTC. Translating it yields CASSRGLNYEQYF. The chain uses TRBV13 and TRBJ2-7, with D possibly matching TRBD2 (5 bases). Trimming took 5 bases from V and 3 from J, leaving 11 bases between them. CDR3 size: 13 residues. The V gene's germline CDR1 is PRHDT and CDR2 FYEKMQ (reference sequence).

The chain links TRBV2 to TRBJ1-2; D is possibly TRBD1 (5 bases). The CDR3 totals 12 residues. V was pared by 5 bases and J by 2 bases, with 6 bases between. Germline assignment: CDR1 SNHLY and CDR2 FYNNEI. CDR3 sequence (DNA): TGTGCCAGCAGTAGGGGCAACTATGGCTACACCTTC. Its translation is CASSRGNYGYTF.

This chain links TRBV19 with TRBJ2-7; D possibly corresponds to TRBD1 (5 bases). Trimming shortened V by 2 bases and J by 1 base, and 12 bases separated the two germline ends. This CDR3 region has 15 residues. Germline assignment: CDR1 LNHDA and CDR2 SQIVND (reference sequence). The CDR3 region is CASSIRRDASYEQYF. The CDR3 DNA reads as TGTGCCAGTAGTATACGCAGGGATGCGTCCTACGAGCAGTACTTC.

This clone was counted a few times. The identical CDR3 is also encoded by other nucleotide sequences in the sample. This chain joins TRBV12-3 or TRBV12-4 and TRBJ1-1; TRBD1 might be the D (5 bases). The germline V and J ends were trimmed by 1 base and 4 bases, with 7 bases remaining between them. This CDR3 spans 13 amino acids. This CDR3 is CASSLGGGTEAFF. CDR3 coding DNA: TGTGCCAGCAGTTTAGGGGGGGGCACTGAAGCTTTCTTT.

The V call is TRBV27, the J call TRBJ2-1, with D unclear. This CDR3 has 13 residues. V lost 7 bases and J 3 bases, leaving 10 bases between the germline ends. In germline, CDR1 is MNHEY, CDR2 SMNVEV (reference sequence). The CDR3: CASTPVGYNEQFF. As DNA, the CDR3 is TGTGCCAGCACCCCGGTGGGCTACAATGAGCAGTTCTTC.

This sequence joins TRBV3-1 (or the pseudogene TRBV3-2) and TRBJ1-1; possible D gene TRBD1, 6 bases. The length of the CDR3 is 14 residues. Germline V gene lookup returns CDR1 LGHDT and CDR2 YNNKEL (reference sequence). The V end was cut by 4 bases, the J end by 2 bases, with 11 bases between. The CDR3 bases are TGTGCCAGCAGCCCCCGGGACACCAACACTGAAGCTTTCTTT. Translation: CASSPRDTNTEAFF.

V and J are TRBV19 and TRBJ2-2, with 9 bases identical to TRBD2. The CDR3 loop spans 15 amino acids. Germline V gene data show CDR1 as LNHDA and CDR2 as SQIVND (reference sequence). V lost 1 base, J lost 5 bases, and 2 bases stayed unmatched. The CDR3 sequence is CASSIASGGTGELFF. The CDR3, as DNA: TGTGCCAGTAGTATAGCGAGCGGGGGGACCGGGGAGCTGTTTTTT.

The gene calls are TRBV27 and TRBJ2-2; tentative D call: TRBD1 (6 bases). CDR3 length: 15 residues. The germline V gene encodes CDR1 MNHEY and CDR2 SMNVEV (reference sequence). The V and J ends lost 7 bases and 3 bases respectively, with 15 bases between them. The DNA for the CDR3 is TGTGCCAGCACCAAACAGGGTCCTCACACCGGGGAGCTGTTTTTT. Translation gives CASTKQGPHTGELFF.

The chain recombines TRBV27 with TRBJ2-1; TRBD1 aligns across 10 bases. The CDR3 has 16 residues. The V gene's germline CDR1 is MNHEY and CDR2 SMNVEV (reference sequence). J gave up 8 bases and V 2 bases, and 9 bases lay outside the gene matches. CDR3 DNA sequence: TGTGCCAGCAGTTTAAGGAAGGGACAGGGGAGGCATGAGCAGTTCTTC. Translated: CASSLRKGQGRHEQFF.

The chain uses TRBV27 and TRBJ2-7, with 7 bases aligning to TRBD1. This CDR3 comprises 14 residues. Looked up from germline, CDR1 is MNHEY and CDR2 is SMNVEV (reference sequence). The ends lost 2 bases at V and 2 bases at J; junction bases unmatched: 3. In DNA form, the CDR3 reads TGTGCCAGCAGTTTAAGGACAGGAGCCTACGAGCAGTACTTC. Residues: CASSLRTGAYEQYF.